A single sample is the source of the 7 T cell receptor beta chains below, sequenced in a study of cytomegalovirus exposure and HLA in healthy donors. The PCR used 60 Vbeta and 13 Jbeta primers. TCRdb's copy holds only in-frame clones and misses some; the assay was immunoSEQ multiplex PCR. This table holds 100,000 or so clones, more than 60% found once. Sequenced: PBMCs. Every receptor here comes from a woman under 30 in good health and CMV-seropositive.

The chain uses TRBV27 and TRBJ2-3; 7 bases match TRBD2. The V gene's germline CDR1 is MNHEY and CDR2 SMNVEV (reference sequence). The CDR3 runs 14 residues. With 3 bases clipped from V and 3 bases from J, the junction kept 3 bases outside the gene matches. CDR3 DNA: TGTGCCAGCAGTTTGGCACTAGCGACAGATACGCAGTATTTT. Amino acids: CASSLALATDTQYF.

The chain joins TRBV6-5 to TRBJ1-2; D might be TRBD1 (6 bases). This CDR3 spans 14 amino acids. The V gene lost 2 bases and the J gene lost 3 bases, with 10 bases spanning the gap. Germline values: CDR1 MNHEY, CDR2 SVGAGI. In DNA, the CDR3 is TGTGCCAGCAGTTACCGGACAGACTACTATGGCTACACCTTC. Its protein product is CASSYRTDYYGYTF.

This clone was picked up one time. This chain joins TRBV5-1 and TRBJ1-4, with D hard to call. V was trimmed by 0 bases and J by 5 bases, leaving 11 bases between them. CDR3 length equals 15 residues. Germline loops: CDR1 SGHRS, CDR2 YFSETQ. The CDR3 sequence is CASSLDMAWNEKLFF. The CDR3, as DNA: TGCGCCAGCAGCTTGGACATGGCTTGGAATGAAAAACTGTTTTTT. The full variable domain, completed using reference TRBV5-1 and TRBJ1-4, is KAGVTQTPRYLIKTRGQQVTLSCSPISGHRSVSWYQQTPGQGLQFLFEYFSETQRNKGNFPGRFSGRQFSNSRSEMNVSTLELGDSALYLCASSLDMAWNEKLFFGSGTQLSVL.

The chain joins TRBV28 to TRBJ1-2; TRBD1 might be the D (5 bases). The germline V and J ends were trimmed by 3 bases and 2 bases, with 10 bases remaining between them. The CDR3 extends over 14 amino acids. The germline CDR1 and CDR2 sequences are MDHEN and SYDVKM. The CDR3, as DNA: TGTGCCAGCAGTTTGGTACAGGAGAACTATGGCTACACCTTC. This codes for CASSLVQENYGYTF.

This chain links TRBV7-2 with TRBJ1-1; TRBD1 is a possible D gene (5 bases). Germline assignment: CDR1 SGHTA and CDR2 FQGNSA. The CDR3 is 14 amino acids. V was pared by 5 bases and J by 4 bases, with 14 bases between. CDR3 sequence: CASSGAGYGTEAFF. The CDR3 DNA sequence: TGTGCCAGCAGCGGGGCCGGCTATGGCACTGAAGCTTTCTTT.

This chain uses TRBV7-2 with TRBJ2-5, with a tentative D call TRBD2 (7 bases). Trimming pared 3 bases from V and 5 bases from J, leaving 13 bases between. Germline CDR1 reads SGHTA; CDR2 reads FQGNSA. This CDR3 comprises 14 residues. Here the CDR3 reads CASSFRTGGETQYF. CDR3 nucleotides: TGTGCCAGCAGCTTTCGGACGGGGGGCGAGACCCAGTACTTC.

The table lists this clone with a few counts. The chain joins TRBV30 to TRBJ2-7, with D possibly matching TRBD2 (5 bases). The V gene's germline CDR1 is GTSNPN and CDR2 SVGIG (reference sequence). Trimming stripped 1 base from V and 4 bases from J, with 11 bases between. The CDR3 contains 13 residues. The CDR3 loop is CAWSDGNSYEQYF. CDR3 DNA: TGTGCCTGGAGTGACGGGAACTCGTACGAGCAGTACTTC.